This TCR beta chain comes out of a study of cytomegalovirus exposure and HLA in healthy donors. Study-level points and caveats: Follow-up analysis later connected one missense variant in DCLRE1C with trimming of TCR beta V- and J-genes. Of the V segments, some could not be distinguished, including TRBV6-2 and TRBV6-3, and were excluded. Likely technical artifact: a cluster of highly shared sequence variants. In an earlier analysis, about 87% or about 30%: the productive usage of most TCR beta V segments.

The CDR3 length is 13 residues. Germline-derived CDR1 and CDR2 are SNHLY and FYNNEI. The V end lost 4 bases, the J end lost 8 bases, and 12 bases lay between the germline ends. The study ran its PCR with 60 Vbeta and 13 Jbeta primers. Sequencing was performed with immunoSEQ multiplex PCR; in TCRdb, only in-frame clones are kept and a portion is missing. The table shows around 40,000 clones, with about 80% occurring only once. Comments on this clone: Antigen specificity is unknown.

The rearrangement uses TRBV2 and TRBJ1-3, with D perhaps TRBD1 (5 bases). This clonotype was obtained from a man aged 25 to 45 in good health and CMV-seronegative. Specimen: PBMCs. The CDR3 sequence: CASSVSLGHTIYF. CDR3 DNA: TGTGCCAGCAGTGTATCATTGGGGCACACCATATATTTT.